These 25 T cell receptor beta chains were all obtained from the same sample, sequenced in a study of blood T cell repertoires in COVID-19. TCRdb keeps only in-frame clones here, not all; method: immunoSEQ multiplex PCR. The top ten clones hold approximately 2.4% of a sample with 200,000 or so clones, 70% to 85% of them seen once. Sample: peripheral blood. The receptors come from a man aged 40-49 years who had recovered from COVID-19.

The chain links TRBV2 to TRBJ1-5; perhaps TRBD1 as D (6 bases). Trimming cost V 3 bases and J 16 bases, with 19 bases left between them. The CDR3 is 13 amino acids. Germline CDR1 and CDR2: SNHLY and FYNNEI. CDR3 nucleotide sequence: TGTGCCAGCAGTGAGATGGGAGAGGGGACATCCCATTTT. It is translated as CASSEMGEGTSHF.

The chain has TRBV29-1 and TRBJ1-2; tentative D call: TRBD1 (6 bases). The CDR3 consists of 15 residues. The V gene lost 6 bases and the J gene lost 6 bases, with 23 bases spanning the gap. Germline assignment: CDR1 SQVTM and CDR2 ANQGSEA. CDR3 DNA: TGCAGCGTAGGTGGGTTTTGGGACAACCAACATGGCTACACCTTC. It yields the protein CSVGGFWDNQHGYTF.

The gene calls are TRBV23-1 and TRBJ1-1; 9 bases are a match to TRBD1. TRBV23-1 belongs to the ORF category, with a function that is uncertain. The ends lost 3 bases at V and 6 bases at J; junction bases unmatched: 8. The length of the CDR3 is 15 residues. The CDR3 here is CASSHATGGSPEAFF. The CDR3, as DNA: TGCGCCAGCAGTCACGCGACAGGGGGTAGCCCTGAAGCTTTCTTT.

J is TRBJ2-4 and V is TRBV30; D call uncertain. The germline gives CDR1 GTSNPN, CDR2 SVGIG (reference sequence). Trimming took 2 bases from V and 5 from J, leaving 10 bases between them. CDR3 length: 13 amino acids. CDR3: CAWSPRGENIQYF. CDR3 bases: TGTGCCTGGAGTCCCCGCGGAGAAAACATTCAGTACTTC.

The chain joins TRBV29-1 to TRBJ1-1; D unclear. Between the trimmed V and J ends, which lost 4 bases and 5 bases, there was a span of 14 bases. Germline loops: CDR1 SQVTM, CDR2 ANQGSEA. The CDR3 loop spans 13 amino acids. CDR3 loop: CSVVEGPRTEAFF. The DNA of the CDR3 is TGCAGCGTTGTTGAGGGCCCGCGGACTGAAGCTTTCTTT.

This clone showed up just once. This chain connects TRBV11-3 to TRBJ2-3; the D is unclear. The CDR3 is 12 amino acids. V lost 5 bases and J lost 0, with 3 bases in between. CDR1 SGHNT and CDR2 YENEEA come from the germline V gene. The CDR3 is CASSPSTDTQYF. CDR3 bases: TGTGCCAGCAGCCCTAGCACAGATACGCAGTATTTT.

This clone was seen once. V and J are TRBV2 and TRBJ1-1, with 7 bases lining up with TRBD1. CDR3 length equals 14 residues. In germline, CDR1 is SNHLY, CDR2 FYNNEI. Trimming at V came to 4 bases and at J to 1 base, leaving 3 bases not matched to a gene. CDR3 loop: CASSGGGENTEAFF. For the CDR3, the DNA is TGTGCCAGCAGTGGAGGGGGCGAGAACACTGAAGCTTTCTTT.

This clone was picked up one time. The chain carries TRBV6-2 or TRBV6-3 and TRBJ2-7; 8 bases are a match to TRBD2. J lost 2 bases, V lost 1 base, and 4 bases had no gene match. Germline V gene sequence: CDR1 MNHEY, CDR2 SVGEGT. This CDR3 region has 15 residues. The CDR3 DNA reads TGTGCCAGCAGTTACTTCGGGGGGGGGACCTACGAGCAGTACTTC. As protein: CASSYFGGGTYEQYF.

The table lists this clone with a few counts. The chain has TRBV10-3 and TRBJ2-7, with 9 bases aligning to TRBD1. The trim removed 0 bases at V and 6 bases at J, leaving 6 bases unmatched. The germline V gene encodes CDR1 ENHRY and CDR2 SYGVKD. The CDR3 has 15 amino acids. The CDR3 sequence is CAISESTGTGFEQYF. In DNA, the CDR3 is TGTGCCATCAGTGAGTCGACTGGGACAGGGTTCGAGCAGTACTTC.

V usage is TRBV6-2 or TRBV6-3 and J usage is TRBJ1-1; 12 bases agree with TRBD1. CDR3 length equals 18 residues. V was pared by 2 bases and J by 1 base, with 8 bases of the junction left unmatched. The germline gives CDR1 MNHEY, CDR2 SVGEGT. For the CDR3, the DNA is TGTGCCAGCAGTTACCAAAGGGACAGGGGGCTACGGAACACTGAAGCTTTCTTT. Its protein product is CASSYQRDRGLRNTEAFF.

J is TRBJ2-2 and V is TRBV5-6; D not resolved. The CDR3 has 14 residues. Deletions cut 0 bases from V and 1 base from J, with 4 bases between. Germline V CDR1 and CDR2: SGHDT, YYEEEE. The CDR3 DNA sequence: TGTGCCAGCAGCTTGGCAGGGAACACCGGGGAGCTGTTTTTT. It is translated as CASSLAGNTGELFF.

V gene TRBV5-1 combines with J gene TRBJ2-5, with 11 bases that match TRBD2. The CDR3 covers 15 residues. CDR1 and CDR2 (germline): SGHRS, YFSETQ. Trimming removed 4 bases from V and 4 bases from J; junction bases left unmatched: 6. In nucleotides, the CDR3 is TGCGCCAGCAGCCCGGGCCTAGCGGGAGGAGAGACCCAGTACTTC. As protein: CASSPGLAGGETQYF. The full variable domain, with the rest looked up from reference TRBV5-1 and TRBJ2-5, is KAGVTQTPRYLIKTRGQQVTLSCSPISGHRSVSWYQQTPGQGLQFLFEYFSETQRNKGNFPGRFSGRQFSNSRSEMNVSTLELGDSALYLCASSPGLAGGETQYFGPGTRLLVL.

The J gene is TRBJ1-3, the V gene TRBV11-2, with no clear D. The germline CDR1 and CDR2 sequences are SGHAT and FQNNGV. This CDR3 spans 17 amino acids. Trimming left V 6 bases short and J 0 bases short, with 18 bases between. The CDR3 nucleotides are TGTGCCAGCAGTACAATTAAGGAGTTAATCTCTGGAAACACCATATATTTT. Protein: CASSTIKELISGNTIYF.

V gene TRBV5-6 combines with J gene TRBJ2-1; 9 nucleotides align to TRBD1. There are 14 residues in the CDR3. In germline, CDR1 is SGHDT, CDR2 YYEEEE. Trimming cost V 3 bases and J 7 bases; bases outside gene matches: 5. For the CDR3, the DNA is TGTGCCAGCAGCTGGGGGACAGGGTTTAATGAGCAGTTCTTC. Encoded protein: CASSWGTGFNEQFF.

The chain links TRBV3-1 (or the pseudogene TRBV3-2) to TRBJ1-6; TRBD1 aligns across 7 bases. This CDR3 spans 17 amino acids. The V and J ends lost 4 bases and 0 bases, in that order; junction bases with no gene match: 6. The germline V gene has CDR1 LGHDT and CDR2 YNNKEL (reference sequence). CDR3 DNA sequence: TGTGCCAGCAGCCGAAAGGGACAGAGCTCCTATAATTCACCCCTCCACTTT. Translation gives CASSRKGQSSYNSPLHF.

This rearrangement joins TRBV6-1 to TRBJ2-2; 8 bases are shared with TRBD2. Germline V gene sequence: CDR1 MNHNS, CDR2 SASEGT. This CDR3 comprises 16 residues. V shed 3 bases and J 3 bases; nucleotides not matched to a gene: 6. The CDR3 coding sequence is TGTGCCAGCAGTGATCCCCCGGGGGGGTACACCGGGGAGCTGTTTTTT. It yields the protein CASSDPPGGYTGELFF.

The J gene is TRBJ2-7, the V gene TRBV28; D might be TRBD2 (6 bases). This CDR3 contains 13 residues. The ends were cut back, 7 bases at V and 7 bases at J, with 17 bases in the middle. CDR1 MDHEN and CDR2 SYDVKM come from the germline V gene. The CDR3 DNA follows: TGTGCCAGCACGCACAACCTCGCGGGGGAGCAGTACTTC. This sequence encodes CASTHNLAGEQYF.

The J gene is TRBJ2-5, the V gene TRBV20-1; maybe TRBD2 (5 bases). Germline V gives CDR1 DFQATT, CDR2 SNEGSKA (reference sequence). The ends were cut back, 3 bases at V and 3 bases at J, with 20 bases in the middle. The CDR3 length is 16 residues. DNA of the CDR3: TGCAGTGCTAGTTCCGGACTGAATTTGGCTGAAGAGACCCAGTACTTC. It translates to CSASSGLNLAEETQYF.

CDR3 nucleotides: TGTGCCAGTAGTACCCAGGGCTTTGGCACTGAAGCTTTCTTT. Protein product: CASSTQGFGTEAFF. This chain uses TRBV19 with TRBJ1-1; D perhaps matches TRBD1 (5 bases). The CDR3 sequence is 14 residues long. The V end was cut by 4 bases, the J end by 4 bases, with 13 bases between. Germline lookup yields CDR1 LNHDA and CDR2 SQIVND (reference sequence).

CDR3: CASSLGGREEGHTEAFF. CDR3 in DNA: TGCGCCAGCAGCTTGGGAGGGAGGGAGGAGGGTCACACTGAAGCTTTCTTT. The chain carries TRBV5-1 and TRBJ1-1; D ambiguous. CDR1 and CDR2 (germline): SGHRS, YFSETQ. The CDR3 totals 17 residues. Trimming shortened V by 0 bases and J by 3 bases, and 18 bases separated the two germline ends.

V is TRBV5-1 and J is TRBJ2-2; D is possibly TRBD2 (5 bases). The CDR3 consists of 15 residues. Trimming shortened V by 0 bases and J by 8 bases, and 14 bases separated the two germline ends. Germline V gene sequence: CDR1 SGHRS, CDR2 YFSETQ. The CDR3 reads CASSLAGSSGGELFF. The CDR3 DNA reads as TGCGCCAGCAGCTTGGCTGGGAGTTCGGGTGGGGAGCTGTTTTTT.

The V call is TRBV29-1, the J call TRBJ2-3; 10 nucleotides line up with TRBD2. The length of the CDR3 is 14 residues. V gave up 4 bases and J gave up 3 bases; unmatched junction bases: 4. Germline V gene data show CDR1 as SQVTM and CDR2 as ANQGSEA. The CDR3 is CSVVVAGGTDTQYF. In DNA form, the CDR3 reads TGCAGCGTTGTAGTAGCGGGAGGTACAGATACGCAGTATTTT.

The J gene is TRBJ2-3, the V gene TRBV7-6, with D possibly matching TRBD2 (6 bases). Trimming stripped 1 base from V and 6 bases from J, with 8 bases between. The CDR3 spans 13 residues. Germline CDR1 is SGHVS and CDR2 is FNYEAQ. This chain's CDR3 is CASSLGSGDTQYF. The DNA of the CDR3 is TGTGCCAGCAGCTTAGGGAGCGGGGATACGCAGTATTTT.

The chain recombines TRBV19 with TRBJ1-2; 11 nucleotides match TRBD1. This CDR3 contains 15 residues. V dropped 10 bases and J dropped 3; count of bases not matched to a gene: 10. In germline, CDR1 is LNHDA, CDR2 SQIVND (reference sequence). The chain's CDR3 is CATRPGQGVHYGYTF. CDR3 nucleotides: TGTGCCACTCGACCGGGACAGGGGGTTCACTATGGCTACACCTTC.

In the case of this clone: This sample also contains other DNA sequences that code for the same CDR3. This chain joins TRBV7-8 and TRBJ2-1; TRBD2 matches at 9 bases. The germline gives CDR1 SGHVS, CDR2 FQNEAQ. CDR3 length: 15 residues. The V and J ends lost 3 bases and 0 bases, in that order; junction bases with no gene match: 0. The CDR3 protein is CASSFSGSSYNEQFF. Written as DNA, the CDR3 is TGTGCCAGCAGCTTTAGCGGGAGCTCCTACAATGAGCAGTTCTTC.